Following are 14 T cell receptor beta chains from one sample sequenced in a study of cytomegalovirus exposure and HLA in healthy donors. The primer mix had 60 Vbeta and 13 Jbeta primers. Profiled with immunoSEQ multiplex PCR; TCRdb holds only in-frame clones, not every one. The data hold about 120,000 clones, with around 79% observed a single time. Sequenced sample: PBMCs. Every receptor here comes from a woman under 30 in good health and CMV-seronegative.

This sequence joins TRBV27 and TRBJ2-1; 13 nucleotides align to TRBD2. The V segment lost 2 bases and the J segment 5 bases; nucleotides outside the gene matches: 6. Per the germline V gene, CDR1 is MNHEY and CDR2 is SMNVEV (reference sequence). This CDR3 contains 17 residues. CDR3: CASSLAGGTSGDNEQFF. The CDR3 DNA reads TGTGCCAGCAGTTTAGCCGGGGGGACTAGCGGGGACAATGAGCAGTTCTTC.

The genes are TRBV5-1 and TRBJ1-1; 8 bases are a match to TRBD1. The CDR3 contains 16 residues. J was trimmed by 0 bases and V by 4 bases; bases with no gene match: 8. Germline CDR1 SGHRS, CDR2 YFSETQ. CDR3 in amino acids: CASSAGTGLLNTEAFF. The CDR3 DNA reads as TGCGCCAGCAGCGCAGGGACAGGACTATTGAACACTGAAGCTTTCTTT.

In this sample, this clone turned up once. The CDR3 region is CASSLRQGRAFF. CDR3 DNA: TGTGCCAGCAGTTTAAGGCAGGGAAGGGCTTTCTTT. The chain carries TRBV28 and TRBJ1-1; tentatively, D is TRBD1 (5 bases). The CDR3 is made up of 12 amino acids. Trimming took off 2 bases at V and 11 bases at J, with 12 bases between the two ends. The germline V gene has CDR1 MDHEN and CDR2 SYDVKM.

The chain recombines TRBV28 with TRBJ2-1; 10 nucleotides align to TRBD2. V lost 6 bases to trimming and J lost 4 bases; unmatched junction nucleotides: 3. The CDR3 is made up of 14 amino acids. Germline CDR1 is MDHEN and CDR2 is SYDVKM. The CDR3 DNA reads TGTGCCAGCAGAGGACTAGCGGTTTACAATGAGCAGTTCTTC. This translates into CASRGLAVYNEQFF.

The rearrangement links TRBV7-2 to TRBJ1-5; D gene uncertain. CDR3 length equals 13 residues. The germline V gene has CDR1 SGHTA and CDR2 FQGNSA. V was clipped by 1 base and J by 7 bases, with 8 bases between them. In DNA, the CDR3 is TGTGCCAGCAGCTTAGTAGGGAGGCAGCCCCAGCATTTT. It translates to CASSLVGRQPQHF.

CDR3 DNA: TGTGCCAGTAGTGCTGACAGGGGGCTGTCGAACACTGAAGCTTTCTTT. Its protein is CASSADRGLSNTEAFF. The chain links TRBV19 to TRBJ1-1; TRBD1 matches at 10 bases. This CDR3 is built from 16 residues. Trimming removed 5 bases from V and 1 base from J; junction bases left unmatched: 7. Germline CDR1 is LNHDA and CDR2 is SQIVND (reference sequence).

This chain uses TRBV5-1 with TRBJ2-3; weak D call: TRBD1 (5 bases). CDR1 SGHRS and CDR2 YFSETQ come from the germline V gene. Trimming pared 4 bases from V and 4 bases from J, leaving 10 bases between. The CDR3 sequence is 13 residues long. This CDR3 is CASSPWGPDTQYF. CDR3 sequence (DNA): TGCGCCAGCAGCCCCTGGGGCCCAGATACGCAGTATTTT.

The chain uses TRBV7-2 and TRBJ2-5; D possibly corresponds to TRBD2 (7 bases). Per germline, CDR1 SGHTA and CDR2 FQGNSA. V was pared by 3 bases and J by 4 bases, with 12 bases between. CDR3 size: 14 residues. CDR3 region: CASSFGGAGETQYF. In DNA form, the CDR3 reads TGTGCCAGCAGCTTTGGGGGGGCCGGAGAGACCCAGTACTTC.

This chain uses TRBV2 with TRBJ1-1; D remains unclear. This CDR3 comprises 15 residues. V gave up 9 bases and J gave up 3 bases, with 20 bases separating them. CDR1 is SNHLY and CDR2 is FYNNEI in the germline V gene. The CDR3 DNA reads TGTGCCAGTAGAAAAAAGGGTGTTAGCGACACTGAAGCTTTCTTT. Protein sequence: CASRKKGVSDTEAFF.

This chain uses TRBV19 with TRBJ1-5, with D maybe TRBD1 (6 bases). Germline assignment: CDR1 LNHDA and CDR2 SQIVND (reference sequence). This CDR3 has 16 amino acids. Trimming shortened V by 1 base and J by 4 bases, and 14 bases separated the two germline ends. CDR3 loop: CASSIGARGRNQPQHF. As DNA, the CDR3 is TGTGCCAGTAGTATAGGAGCCAGGGGAAGAAATCAGCCCCAGCATTTT.

V is TRBV6-6 and J is TRBJ1-1, with a tentative D call TRBD1 (5 bases). The V end was cut by 1 base, the J end by 4 bases, with 7 bases between. The CDR3 covers 13 residues. Looked up from germline, CDR1 is MNHNY and CDR2 is SVGAGI (reference sequence). DNA for the CDR3: TGTGCCAGCAGTTACTTGGGGGGCACTGAAGCTTTCTTT. The encoded protein is CASSYLGGTEAFF.

The chain combines TRBV14 with TRBJ2-1; D is possibly TRBD1 (5 bases). CDR1 and CDR2 from the germline V gene are SGHDN and FVKESK. The CDR3 contains 14 residues. Trimming cost V 0 bases and J 3 bases, with 6 bases left between them. CDR3 coding DNA: TGTGCCAGCAGCCAAGATGACAGCTACAATGAGCAGTTCTTC. Protein product: CASSQDDSYNEQFF.

The V and J genes are TRBV6-1 and TRBJ1-3; 7 bases map to TRBD1. The junction had 7 bases not matched to a gene; V was cut back by 5 bases and J by 3 bases. The CDR3 runs to 15 residues. Germline lookup yields CDR1 MNHNS and CDR2 SASEGT. This CDR3 reads CASSPQGVVGNTIYF. The DNA for the CDR3 is TGTGCCAGCAGTCCCCAGGGGGTAGTTGGAAACACCATATATTTT.

The genes are TRBV11-2 and TRBJ2-3; 7 bases are a match to TRBD2. V lost 1 base, J lost 1 base, and 2 bases stayed unmatched. Looked up from germline, CDR1 is SGHAT and CDR2 is FQNNGV. The CDR3 sequence is 15 residues long. In nucleotides, the CDR3 is TGTGCCAGCAGCTTAGGCGGGGGTGGCACAGATACGCAGTATTTT. Its protein is CASSLGGGGTDTQYF.